These T cell receptor beta chains were read from a single sample in a study of blood T cell repertoires in COVID-19. The data were produced by immunoSEQ multiplex PCR, yet TCRdb's version contains in-frame clones alone and is incomplete. The table has about 160,000 clones, more than 75% seen once. The source material was PBMCs or T cells enriched from blood (not recorded which). Source of these receptors: a woman in her 50s who had recovered from COVID-19. CDR3s include the opening cysteine and the closing phenylalanine or tryptophan. A D gene is named only where the DNA matches it firmly. Rows give clone size only sometimes, using once, few, many, or a class for an expanded clone.

D gene: NA; V gene: TRBV5-5; J gene: TRBJ1-2; CDR3 length: 17; clone size: NA; CDR3 protein: CASSLAITGKSNYGYTF; CDR3 DNA: TGTGCCAGCAGCTTGGCCATCACAGGGAAATCTAACTATGGCTACACCTTC
D gene: NA; V gene: TRBV9; J gene: TRBJ1-6; CDR3 length: 13; clone size: NA; CDR3 protein: CASSPRLRTPLHF; CDR3 DNA: TGTGCCAGCAGCCCCCGCCTCAGGACACCCCTCCACTTT
D gene: TRBD1; V gene: TRBV28; J gene: TRBJ1-4; CDR3 length: 18; clone size: few; CDR3 protein: CASSFLQGADGANEKLFF; CDR3 DNA: TGTGCCAGCAGTTTTCTTCAGGGGGCAGATGGGGCTAATGAAAAACTGTTTTTT
D gene: NA; V gene: TRBV21-1; J gene: TRBJ2-7; CDR3 length: 17; clone size: NA; CDR3 protein: CASSKVEDHRQYYEQYF; CDR3 DNA: TGTGCCAGCAGCAAGGTAGAGGATCACAGGCAATACTACGAGCAGTACTTC
D gene: NA; V gene: TRBV7-2; J gene: TRBJ2-1; CDR3 length: 15; clone size: NA; CDR3 protein: CASSFGLAGADEQFF; CDR3 DNA: TGTGCCAGCAGCTTTGGGCTAGCCGGAGCGGATGAGCAGTTCTTC
D gene: TRBD1; V gene: TRBV27; J gene: TRBJ1-6; CDR3 length: 17; clone size: NA; CDR3 protein: CASTPTFGDRVISPLHF; CDR3 DNA: TGTGCCAGCACCCCCACGTTCGGGGACAGGGTTATCTCACCCCTCCACTTT
D gene: TRBD1; V gene: TRBV4-3; J gene: TRBJ1-2; CDR3 length: 14; clone size: NA; CDR3 protein: CASSPGDRYGGYTF; CDR3 DNA: TGCGCCAGCAGCCCCGGGGACAGGTATGGCGGCTACACCTTC
D gene: TRBD1; V gene: TRBV29-1; J gene: TRBJ2-7; CDR3 length: 13; clone size: NA; CDR3 protein: CSVRTGVSYEQYF; CDR3 DNA: TGCAGCGTCCGGACAGGAGTCTCCTACGAGCAGTACTTC
D gene: TRBD1; V gene: TRBV5-4; J gene: TRBJ2-1; CDR3 length: 16; clone size: NA; CDR3 protein: CASSLAGQDPSDEQFF; CDR3 DNA: TGTGCCAGCAGCTTGGCGGGACAGGACCCCTCGGATGAGCAGTTCTTC
D gene: TRBD1; V gene: TRBV5-3; J gene: TRBJ2-7; CDR3 length: 15; clone size: NA; CDR3 protein: CARGRDRGRSYEQYF; CDR3 DNA: TGTGCCAGAGGCCGGGACAGGGGTCGTTCCTACGAGCAGTACTTC
D gene: TRBD2; V gene: TRBV7-8; J gene: TRBJ2-3; CDR3 length: 15; clone size: NA; CDR3 protein: CASKTSGGAADTQYF; CDR3 DNA: TGTGCCAGCAAGACTAGCGGGGGGGCAGCAGATACGCAGTATTTT
D gene: NA; V gene: TRBV4-2; J gene: TRBJ1-3; CDR3 length: 16; clone size: NA; CDR3 protein: CASSQGLQNSGNTIYF; CDR3 DNA: TGTGCCAGCAGCCAAGGTTTACAGAACTCTGGAAACACCATATATTTT
D gene: NA; V gene: TRBV19; J gene: TRBJ1-1; CDR3 length: 15; clone size: NA; CDR3 protein: CASSIDTGLGTEAFF; CDR3 DNA: TGTGCCAGTAGTATAGATACAGGGCTGGGCACTGAAGCTTTCTTT
D gene: NA; V gene: TRBV3-1/TRBV3-2; J gene: TRBJ1-1; CDR3 length: 16; clone size: NA; CDR3 protein: CASSPLAGALMTEAFF; CDR3 DNA: TGTGCCAGCAGCCCCCTGGCGGGGGCGCTTATGACTGAAGCTTTCTTT
D gene: NA; V gene: TRBV7-9; J gene: TRBJ2-3; CDR3 length: 14; clone size: NA; CDR3 protein: CASSQTGSTDTQYF; CDR3 DNA: TGTGCCAGCAGCCAAACAGGGAGCACAGATACGCAGTATTTT
D gene: NA; V gene: TRBV6-2/TRBV6-3; J gene: TRBJ1-5; CDR3 length: 17; clone size: NA; CDR3 protein: CASSYSARGRSNQPQHF; CDR3 DNA: TGTGCCAGCAGTTACTCGGCGCGTGGGCGTAGCAATCAGCCCCAGCATTTT
D gene: NA; V gene: TRBV30; J gene: TRBJ1-5; CDR3 length: 15; clone size: NA; CDR3 protein: CAWSAPGARNQPQHF; CDR3 DNA: TGTGCCTGGAGTGCCCCGGGAGCCAGGAATCAGCCCCAGCATTTT
D gene: NA; V gene: TRBV19; J gene: TRBJ2-1; CDR3 length: 17; clone size: NA; CDR3 protein: CASSIVLGPGLYNEQFF; CDR3 DNA: TGTGCCAGTAGTATAGTGTTGGGCCCCGGATTATACAATGAGCAGTTCTTC
D gene: TRBD1; V gene: TRBV3-1/TRBV3-2; J gene: TRBJ1-6; CDR3 length: 16; clone size: few; CDR3 protein: CASSQQPGQGNSPLHF; CDR3 DNA: TGTGCCAGCAGCCAGCAACCGGGACAGGGTAATTCACCCCTCCACTTT
D gene: NA; V gene: TRBV6-5; J gene: TRBJ1-1; CDR3 length: 13; clone size: NA; CDR3 protein: CASSRSGGAEAFF; CDR3 DNA: TGTGCCAGCAGTCGCTCCGGAGGGGCGGAAGCTTTCTTT
D gene: NA; V gene: TRBV6-1; J gene: TRBJ1-1; CDR3 length: 18; clone size: NA; CDR3 protein: CASSEMAIGRALNTEAFF; CDR3 DNA: TGTGCCAGCAGTGAAATGGCTATTGGGAGGGCCCTGAACACTGAAGCTTTCTTT
D gene: TRBD1; V gene: TRBV15; J gene: TRBJ2-7; CDR3 length: 16; clone size: NA; CDR3 protein: CATSREIIQGAYEQYF; CDR3 DNA: TGTGCCACCAGCAGAGAGATCATACAGGGGGCTTACGAGCAGTACTTC
D gene: NA; V gene: TRBV6-5; J gene: TRBJ1-2; CDR3 length: 12; clone size: NA; CDR3 protein: CASSKIPYGYTF; CDR3 DNA: TGTGCCAGCAGCAAAATTCCATATGGCTACACCTTC
D gene: NA; V gene: TRBV30; J gene: TRBJ2-3; CDR3 length: 14; clone size: NA; CDR3 protein: CAWIPGGGTDTQYF; CDR3 DNA: TGTGCCTGGATTCCTGGCGGGGGCACAGATACGCAGTATTTT
D gene: TRBD2; V gene: TRBV25-1; J gene: TRBJ2-1; CDR3 length: 16; clone size: NA; CDR3 protein: CASSEPGLAGDNEQFF; CDR3 DNA: TGTGCCAGCAGTGAACCGGGACTAGCGGGGGACAATGAGCAGTTCTTC
D gene: TRBD2; V gene: TRBV11-2; J gene: TRBJ2-5; CDR3 length: 17; clone size: once; CDR3 protein: CASSSGLAGGRQETQYF; CDR3 DNA: TGTGCCAGCAGCTCGGGACTAGCGGGGGGGCGGCAAGAGACCCAGTACTTC
D gene: TRBD1; V gene: TRBV5-4; J gene: TRBJ2-6; CDR3 length: 17; clone size: NA; CDR3 protein: CASSLERGREGANVLTF; CDR3 DNA: TGTGCCAGCAGCTTGGAGAGGGGGCGCGAAGGGGCCAACGTCCTGACTTTC
D gene: NA; V gene: TRBV5-6; J gene: TRBJ1-2; CDR3 length: 15; clone size: NA; CDR3 protein: CASSPDPGSNYGYTF; CDR3 DNA: TGTGCCAGCAGCCCGGACCCGGGAAGTAACTATGGCTACACCTTC
D gene: NA; V gene: TRBV6-6; J gene: TRBJ1-3; CDR3 length: 11; clone size: NA; CDR3 protein: CASSAGNTIYF; CDR3 DNA: TGTGCCAGCAGCGCTGGAAACACCATATATTTT